These 15 T cell receptor beta chains originate from one sample sequenced in a study of blood T cell repertoires in COVID-19. TCRdb's table, derived via immunoSEQ multiplex PCR, lists solely in-frame clones and lacks some. This sample has 300,000 to 400,000 clones; around nine tenths occur once, and the top ten carry roughly 7.2%. Material: peripheral blood. The receptors originated from a woman aged 60-75 years with COVID-19, enrolled during active disease.

The V gene is TRBV7-3, the J gene TRBJ2-3; TRBD2 agrees at 11 bases. The CDR3 totals 15 residues. Trimming cost V 6 bases and J 3 bases; bases outside gene matches: 5. Germline V gives CDR1 SGHTA, CDR2 FQGTGA. CDR3 DNA: TGTGCCAGCAGGCCGACTAGCGGGGTTACAGATACGCAGTATTTT. Its protein is CASRPTSGVTDTQYF.

This chain links TRBV2 with TRBJ1-2, with 7 positions matching TRBD1. CDR1 and CDR2 (germline): SNHLY, FYNNEI. The CDR3 runs 12 residues. V lost 8 bases, J lost 2 bases, and 2 bases stayed unmatched. CDR3 region: CASAGGNYGYTF. The CDR3 nucleotides are TGTGCCAGCGCAGGGGGAAACTATGGCTACACCTTC.

This chain uses TRBV28 with TRBJ2-7; no definite D call. With 3 bases removed from V and 1 base from J, the gap between germline ends came to 13 bases. In germline, CDR1 is MDHEN, CDR2 SYDVKM. The CDR3 covers 15 residues. CDR3 region: CASSFPQAQSYEQYF. The CDR3 DNA reads TGTGCCAGCAGTTTCCCCCAGGCCCAATCCTACGAGCAGTACTTC.

The V gene is TRBV30, the J gene TRBJ2-2; D not resolved. This CDR3 spans 12 amino acids. The ends were cut back, 3 bases at V and 7 bases at J, with 9 bases in the middle. The V gene's germline CDR1 is GTSNPN and CDR2 SVGIG (reference sequence). DNA of the CDR3: TGTGCCTGGAGGAAGCTCGGCGGGGAGCTGTTTTTT. Translation: CAWRKLGGELFF.

This clone was seen a handful of times. J is TRBJ1-2 and V is TRBV6-2 or TRBV6-3; D not resolved. Trimming took 2 bases from V and 5 from J, leaving 18 bases between them. CDR1 MNHEY and CDR2 SVGEGT come from the germline V gene. The CDR3 sequence is 16 residues long. In DNA, the CDR3 is TGTGCCAGCAGTTACCCCTTGAGGCAGCCTGGATATGGCTACACCTTC. It yields the protein CASSYPLRQPGYGYTF.

The chain carries TRBV5-1 and TRBJ2-5, with D possibly being TRBD1 (5 bases). Trimming took 2 bases from V and 3 from J, leaving 11 bases between them. The germline V gene encodes CDR1 SGHRS and CDR2 YFSETQ. This CDR3 comprises 14 residues. In DNA form, the CDR3 reads TGCGCCAGCAGCTTCTCCGGCAGGGAAGAGACCCAGTACTTC. Its translation is CASSFSGREETQYF.

The rearrangement links TRBV18 to TRBJ1-2; D unresolved. The CDR3 length is 16 residues. Germline CDR1 is KGHSH and CDR2 is LQKENI. V lost 2 bases, J lost 8 bases, and 21 bases lay in between. The CDR3 protein is CASSPGTTQILGGYTF. Here the CDR3 DNA reads TGTGCCAGCTCACCAGGAACGACACAGATACTGGGCGGCTACACCTTC.

The rearrangement joins TRBV21-1 to TRBJ2-7; the table's D gene call, TRBD2, was not cross checked with the DNA. TRBV21-1 is designated a pseudogene. This CDR3 contains 13 residues. CDR3 sequence: CASNRDAGYEQYF. CDR3 bases: TGTGCCAGCAATCGGGACGCGGGGTACGAGCAGTACTTC.

CDR3 residues: CASSPGGGTDEQYF. In DNA form, the CDR3 reads TGTGCCAGCTCACCGGGTGGAGGAACGGACGAGCAGTACTTC. The chain has TRBV18 and TRBJ2-7, with a possible D match to TRBD2 (5 bases). Germline values: CDR1 KGHSH, CDR2 LQKENI. This CDR3 region has 14 residues. The ends were cut back, 3 bases at V and 5 bases at J, with 14 bases in the middle. The complete variable domain, with remaining parts taken from reference TRBV18 and TRBJ2-7, reads NAGVMQNPRHLVRRRGQEARLRCSPMKGHSHVYWYRQLPEEGLKFMVYLQKENIIDESGMPKERFSAEFPKEGPSILRIQQVVRGDSAAYFCASSPGGGTDEQYFGPGTRLTVT.

This clone was recorded only once. This rearrangement joins TRBV4-1 to TRBJ2-5; the match to TRBD1 covers 9 bases. V shed 2 bases and J 5 bases; nucleotides not matched to a gene: 6. CDR3 length equals 15 residues. The germline gives CDR1 MGHRA, CDR2 YSYEKL. CDR3 nucleotides: TGCGCCAGCAGCCAAAAAGGGACAGGGTGGGAGACCCAGTACTTC. Amino acids: CASSQKGTGWETQYF.

This clone was counted once. This chain links TRBV7-3 with TRBJ2-2; the D is unclear. Deletions cut 1 base from V and 5 bases from J, with 11 bases between. Per germline, CDR1 SGHTA and CDR2 FQGTGA. The CDR3 runs 15 residues. This CDR3 reads CASSLMPGRTGELFF. Written as DNA, the CDR3 is TGTGCCAGCAGCTTAATGCCAGGCAGGACCGGGGAGCTGTTTTTT.

The rearrangement joins TRBV5-6 to TRBJ2-1; the match to TRBD1 covers 7 bases. Trimming at V came to 0 bases and at J to 5 bases, leaving 2 bases not matched to a gene. CDR3 size: 14 residues. Germline CDR1 is SGHDT and CDR2 is YYEEEE. The CDR3 spells CASSLGQGNNEQFF. The DNA of the CDR3 is TGTGCCAGCAGCTTGGGACAGGGAAACAATGAGCAGTTCTTC.

J is TRBJ1-2 and V is TRBV6-6; 12 nucleotides agree with TRBD1. Germline CDR1 MNHNY, CDR2 SVGAGI (reference sequence). V lost 5 bases, J lost 2 bases, and 9 bases stayed unmatched. The length of the CDR3 is 17 residues. The chain's CDR3 is CASSRQGQGAANYGYTF. CDR3 coding DNA: TGTGCCAGCAGTCGCCAGGGACAGGGGGCCGCGAACTATGGCTACACCTTC.

The CDR3 loop is CASTRVGTEAFF. The CDR3 coding sequence is TGTGCCAGCACGCGGGTGGGCACTGAAGCTTTCTTT. V is TRBV6-5 and J is TRBJ1-1; D is unresolved. The V and J ends lost 7 bases and 4 bases respectively, with 10 bases between them. This CDR3 contains 12 residues. CDR1 and CDR2 (germline): MNHEY, SVGAGI.

The chain combines TRBV19 with TRBJ1-3; 8 bases agree with TRBD1. Germline V gene data show CDR1 as LNHDA and CDR2 as SQIVND (reference sequence). This CDR3 has 15 amino acids. Trimming at V came to 3 bases and at J to 1 base, leaving 2 bases not matched to a gene. The CDR3 region is CASSIQGASGNTIYF. DNA of the CDR3: TGTGCCAGTAGTATCCAGGGGGCATCTGGAAACACCATATATTTT.